The 9 T cell receptor beta chains below come from one sample, sequenced in a study of shared clonotypes between healthy human individuals. Profiling relied on immunoSEQ multiplex PCR, and the TCRdb table lists in-frame clones only, not all of them. The sample gives about 2,500,000 clones, approximately 90% of which show up once; roughly 0.13% is in the top ten. Material: naive CD4+ T cells sorted from blood. Described subset: CD45RA+ positively selected. The receptor source for this set is a man younger than 30 in good health.

The chain is built from TRBV10-1 and TRBJ2-1; TRBD2 matches 12 bases. The CDR3 covers 16 residues. Germline V gene data show CDR1 as WNHNN and CDR2 as SYGVQD (reference sequence). Trimming cost V 6 bases and J 7 bases; bases outside gene matches: 10. The CDR3 loop reads CASRPGLAGWWNEQFF. The DNA for the CDR3 is TGCGCCAGCAGGCCCGGACTAGCGGGGTGGTGGAATGAGCAGTTCTTC.

The chain is built from TRBV5-6 and TRBJ2-4; either TRBD1 or TRBD2 may supply D (5 bases each). Germline assignment: CDR1 SGHDT and CDR2 YYEEEE. Trimming left V 4 bases short and J 8 bases short, with 13 bases between. This CDR3 is 13 amino acids long. The CDR3 spells CASSEPGTDIQYF. CDR3 sequence (DNA): TGTGCCAGCAGCGAGCCGGGGACGGACATTCAGTACTTC. The entire variable domain, with the rest obtained from reference TRBV5-6 and TRBJ2-4, is as follows: DAGVTQSPTHLIKTRGQQVTLRCSPKSGHDTVSWYQQALGQGPQFIFQYYEEEERQRGNFPDRFSGHQFPNYSSELNVNALLLGDSALYLCASSEPGTDIQYFGAGTRLSVL.

The gene calls are TRBV4-1 and TRBJ2-5; 8 nucleotides match TRBD2. The CDR3 sequence is 14 residues long. Unmatched junction bases numbered 3, after V lost 2 bases and J lost 4 bases. CDR1 is MGHRA and CDR2 is YSYEKL in the germline V gene. DNA of the CDR3: TGCGCCAGCAGCCAATCGGGACTAGTAGAGACCCAGTACTTC. Protein product: CASSQSGLVETQYF.

Comment on this clone: The sample has other DNA sequences that encode this CDR3 too. The rearrangement links TRBV7-8 to TRBJ2-2, with TRBD1 matching over 9 bases. The CDR3 contains 14 residues. V trimming: 5 bases; J trimming: 5 bases; junction bases outside the gene matches: 3. Germline V CDR1 and CDR2: SGHVS, FQNEAQ. The CDR3: CASSLDRGTGELFF. The CDR3 coding sequence is TGTGCCAGCAGCCTGGACAGGGGTACCGGGGAGCTGTTTTTT.

In its sample, this clone was seen once. The same CDR3 can be traced to other DNA sequences in this sample. V usage is TRBV11-2 and J usage is TRBJ2-7; perhaps D is TRBD1 or TRBD2 (5 bases each). The V and J ends lost 2 bases and 4 bases respectively, with 12 bases between them. The CDR3 is made up of 14 amino acids. Germline assignment: CDR1 SGHAT and CDR2 FQNNGV. CDR3 coding DNA: TGTGCCAGCAGCTTACGAGGGGAAAGTTACGAGCAGTACTTC. As protein: CASSLRGESYEQYF. The full variable domain, in which reference TRBV11-2 and TRBJ2-7 provide the parts outside the CDR3, is EAGVAQSPRYKIIEKRQSVAFWCNPISGHATLYWYQQILGQGPKLLIQFQNNGVVDDSQLPKDRFSAERLKGVDSTLKIQPAKLEDSAVYLCASSLRGESYEQYFGPGTRLTVT.

Of note for this clone: The sample has other DNA sequences that encode this CDR3 too. The chain employs TRBV7-2 and TRBJ1-6, with 11 nucleotides matching TRBD1. V shed 5 bases and J 7 bases; nucleotides not matched to a gene: 4. Germline V gene data show CDR1 as SGHTA and CDR2 as FQGNSA. There are 15 residues in the CDR3. CDR3 in amino acids: CASSLGQGANSPLHF. DNA for the CDR3: TGTGCCAGCAGCCTAGGACAGGGGGCGAATTCACCCCTCCACTTT.

The V gene is TRBV7-9, the J gene TRBJ2-7; 7 positions agree with TRBD2. Germline assignment: CDR1 SEHNR and CDR2 FQNEAQ (reference sequence). The CDR3 sequence is 15 residues long. The ends lost 5 bases at V and 2 bases at J; junction bases unmatched: 9. The CDR3 sequence is CASSPSGDSPYEQYF. DNA of the CDR3: TGTGCCAGCAGCCCAAGCGGGGACTCCCCCTACGAGCAGTACTTC.

The rearrangement uses TRBV7-9 and TRBJ2-5, with TRBD2 matching over 14 bases. CDR3 length equals 15 residues. CDR1 is SEHNR, CDR2 FQNEAQ, per germline (reference sequence). With V trimmed by 5 bases and J by 3 bases, 2 bases remained unmatched. The CDR3 DNA sequence: TGTGCCAGCAGCGCGGGACTAGCGGGGGAAGAGACCCAGTACTTC. Protein product: CASSAGLAGEETQYF.

V and J are TRBV6-1 and TRBJ2-6; tentative D call: TRBD1 (5 bases). Per germline, CDR1 MNHNS and CDR2 SASEGT. V lost 6 bases to trimming and J lost 3 bases, with 12 bases between them. This CDR3 region has 15 residues. CDR3 region: CASRVGASGANVLTF. CDR3 in DNA: TGTGCCAGCAGGGTAGGGGCTAGTGGGGCCAACGTCCTGACTTTC.